The source of this T cell receptor (beta chain) is a study of molecular identifiers for immune sequencing clone quantification. Study observations and caveats: Under 1% of molecules in naive cells, but over 99% of effector molecules, belonged to clones above 20 RNA copies.

This CDR3 has 16 residues. Per germline, CDR1 MDHEN and CDR2 SYDVKM. J lost 5 bases, V lost 5 bases, and 13 bases had no gene match. As to this clonotype: The antigen is undetermined.

Sequencing libraries of naive CD8 cells derived from approximately 20,000 to 980,000 sorted cells with 10%, 30% or 50% RNA. For naive CD8 T cells, sorting used the CD8+CD4-CCR7+CD45RA+ phenotype. Bulk libraries came from a prior protocol with listed TCR primers. MiXCR, run by TCRdb on the PCR reads, gives a single entry per CDR3 protein. The data contain about half a million distinct CDR3 sequences, about 26% of them singletons. The chain carries TRBV28 and TRBJ2-7; 9 bases map to TRBD1. Source material: naive CD8+ T cells from blood, with Jurkat cell RNA spiked in. The subset denotes: FACS-sorted CD8+CD4-CCR7+CD45RA+ naive T cells. The TCR sequence derives from a human donor in good health. Some libraries in this study had Jurkat cell RNA spiked in. CDR3 coding DNA: TGTGCCAGCAGTCAAAGGACAGGGGCGCTCGATGACGAGCAGTACTTC. Protein sequence: CASSQRTGALDDEQYF.